The next 14 T cell receptor beta chains were all read from a single sample in a study of sequential checkpoint blockade in melanoma. Treatment specified: randomized to nivolumab then ipilimumab (arm A) or the reverse (arm B). Sequenced by immunoSEQ multiplex PCR; TCRdb stores in-frame clones only, minus some. The sample has about 35,000 clones, 70% to 90% seen once. Material: CD8+ T cells sorted from blood (inferred from file names), obtained from a patient given nivolumab and ipilimumab in sequence. The receptors were sampled from a human donor with melanoma.

The chain recombines TRBV7-8 with TRBJ1-2; the match to TRBD1 covers 8 bases. Germline lookup yields CDR1 SGHVS and CDR2 FQNEAQ. The CDR3 is made up of 19 amino acids. V lost 1 base and J lost 1; bases outside the gene matches: 14. The DNA for the CDR3 is TGTGCCAGCAGCTTAGTAGGGGGGACAGGCTTCGCTCTTAACTATGGCTACACCTTC. It is translated as CASSLVGGTGFALNYGYTF.

V gene TRBV7-3 combines with J gene TRBJ2-2; 13 bases are a match to TRBD2. CDR3 length: 15 amino acids. Germline trimming cut 5 bases from V and 10 bases from J; bases unmatched to any gene: 7. Germline lookup yields CDR1 SGHTA and CDR2 FQGTGA. DNA for the CDR3: TGTGCCAGCAGCGCGGGACTAGCGGGAATCGAGGAGCTGTTTTTT. This sequence encodes CASSAGLAGIEELFF.

The rearrangement joins TRBV7-6 to TRBJ2-7; D is possibly TRBD1 (5 bases). Trimming took off 1 base at V and 2 bases at J, with 15 bases between the two ends. The CDR3 loop spans 16 amino acids. Germline loops: CDR1 SGHVS, CDR2 FNYEAQ. The CDR3 reads CASSLDDGQPPYEQYF. The CDR3 DNA reads TGTGCCAGCAGCTTAGACGATGGACAACCGCCCTACGAGCAGTACTTC.

V is TRBV4-1 and J is TRBJ2-1; TRBD2 matches 16 bases. V dropped 1 base and J dropped 9; count of bases not matched to a gene: 9. CDR1 and CDR2 from the germline V gene are MGHRA and YSYEKL. The CDR3 covers 18 residues. The CDR3 spells CASSQGGGTSGRAGEQFF. The DNA of the CDR3 is TGCGCCAGCAGCCAAGGAGGGGGGACTAGCGGGAGGGCGGGTGAGCAGTTCTTC.

The V gene is TRBV21-1, the J gene TRBJ1-3; no DNA check was done on the table's D call, TRBD1. TRBV21-1 corresponds to a pseudogene. This CDR3 is 16 amino acids long. The CDR3 is CASSKIQGSSGNTIYF. The DNA for the CDR3 is TGTGCCAGCAGCAAGATCCAGGGGAGTTCTGGAAACACCATATATTTT.

This clone is labeled as medium-sized. This chain joins TRBV6-4 and TRBJ2-1, with TRBD2 as a possible D gene (6 bases). The germline V gene has CDR1 MRHNA and CDR2 SNTAGT. V lost 5 bases and J lost 4, with 9 bases in between. The CDR3 totals 13 residues. CDR3 sequence reads: CASSPGTYNEQFF. CDR3 in DNA: TGTGCCAGCAGTCCCGGGACTTACAATGAGCAGTTCTTC.

This chain uses TRBV28 with TRBJ2-7; the D is unclear. Germline assignment: CDR1 MDHEN and CDR2 SYDVKM. This CDR3 region has 11 residues. V lost 3 bases to trimming and J lost 3 bases, with 3 bases between them. The CDR3 region is CASSFSYEQYF. In DNA, the CDR3 is TGTGCCAGCAGTTTTAGCTACGAGCAGTACTTC.

The chain recombines TRBV19 with TRBJ2-3, with TRBD2 matching over 16 bases. The CDR3 consists of 21 residues. With 3 bases clipped from V and 0 bases from J, the junction kept 12 bases outside the gene matches. Germline-derived CDR1 and CDR2 are LNHDA and SQIVND (reference sequence). CDR3 bases: TGTGCCAGTAGTATGGAACTGGGACTAGCGGGAGGGCCCCCAAGCACAGATACGCAGTATTTT. This sequence encodes CASSMELGLAGGPPSTDTQYF.

V is TRBV6-1 and J is TRBJ1-1, with 8 bases identical to TRBD1. Trimming cost V 5 bases and J 4 bases; bases outside gene matches: 6. This CDR3 has 14 residues. Germline assignment: CDR1 MNHNS and CDR2 SASEGT. The CDR3 sequence: CASSHRQGITEAFF. CDR3 bases: TGTGCCAGCAGTCACCGACAGGGGATCACTGAAGCTTTCTTT.

The sample holds a few counts of this clone. This rearrangement joins TRBV16 to TRBJ1-1, with 7 bases lining up with TRBD1. The CDR3 has 12 residues. Germline lookup yields CDR1 KGHSY and CDR2 FQNENV. Trimming cost V 3 bases and J 8 bases; bases outside gene matches: 3. The chain's CDR3 is CASSQTGPEAFF. The CDR3 DNA is TGTGCCAGCAGCCAGACAGGGCCAGAAGCTTTCTTT.

The genes are TRBV2 and TRBJ2-7; possible D gene TRBD2, 5 bases. CDR1 is SNHLY and CDR2 is FYNNEI in the germline V gene. The CDR3 is made up of 15 amino acids. The V and J ends lost 6 bases and 3 bases respectively, with 18 bases between them. The CDR3 region is CASRDSEGRIYEQYF. In DNA, the CDR3 is TGTGCCAGCAGGGACTCGGAAGGACGGATCTACGAGCAGTACTTC.

This chain joins TRBV7-2 and TRBJ2-7; 7 bases line up with TRBD2. The ends lost 5 bases at V and 2 bases at J; junction bases unmatched: 6. Germline V lookup: CDR1 SGHTA, CDR2 FQGNSA. This CDR3 has 14 residues. CDR3 in amino acids: CASSHPGGTYEQYF. In nucleotides, the CDR3 is TGTGCCAGCAGCCATCCGGGGGGAACCTACGAGCAGTACTTC.

The V and J genes are TRBV27 and TRBJ2-5; 7 bases map to TRBD1. The J call may be in error: the DNA end matches TRBJ2-7 better. Per germline, CDR1 MNHEY and CDR2 SMNVEV (reference sequence). CDR3 length: 12 amino acids. As DNA, the CDR3 is TGTGCCAGCAGGCAACAGGGGTACGAGCAGTACTTC. Its protein is CASRQQGYEQYF.

The chain employs TRBV9 and TRBJ2-1; weak D call: TRBD1 (5 bases). Trimming cost V 2 bases and J 8 bases, with 17 bases left between them. This CDR3 region has 15 residues. Germline CDR1 is SGDLS and CDR2 is YYNGEE. CDR3 coding DNA: TGTGCCAGCAGCGTGTGGGCAGGGCCCCTCGATGAGCAGTTCTTC. Translating gives CASSVWAGPLDEQFF.